Sequencing of this T cell receptor (beta chain) was carried out in a study of blood T cells in healthy people across ages. V was cut by 3 bases and J by 2 bases, with 21 bases left in between. The germline CDR1 and CDR2 sequences are SGHDN and FVKESK. The CDR3 length is 18 residues. Combining a sample-barcoded 5' primer with a J-beta primer mix, a second PCR ran for roughly 7 to 11 cycles. TCRdb re-called the 5' RACE reads through MiXCR, storing one row per CDR3 protein. This sample has fewer than 800,000 distinct CDR3 sequences, with about half found just once. This rearrangement joins TRBV14 to TRBJ2-3; D not resolved. The source of this sequence is a woman aged 60-70 years in good health. The material sequenced was blood. The CDR3 region is CASSHLGGSAFTTDTQYF. In DNA form, the CDR3 reads TGTGCCAGCAGCCACCTAGGCGGCTCCGCCTTCACCACAGATACGCAGTATTTT.